This TCR beta chain was observed in a study of T cells in Graves' hyperthyroidism and ophthalmopathy. Study at large: Any treatment followed the collection of peripheral blood at initial diagnosis. Study-wide points: Onset of ophthalmopathy came a median approximately 6.5 months after the model predicted it. Blood also contained most expanded thyroid clonotypes above 0.001.

This clonotype occurred many times. Its antigen is not known. Exclusion followed for patients with uncontrolled infection, other autoimmune disease, pregnancy or lactation. There were TCR beta CDR3 regions amplified from RNA transcripts. The HTBI primer set drove a first-round RT-PCR of the TCR CDR3. TCRdb fed the multiplex PCR reads into MiXCR, producing one record per CDR3 protein. This table holds approximately 400,000 distinct CDR3 sequences, about 15% found once. CDR3 length equals 13 residues. Trimming removed 6 bases at V and 2 bases at J, with 10 bases between. The germline gives CDR1 KGHSH, CDR2 LQKENI.

The source of this sequence is a young woman with Graves' hyperthyroidism. The chain is built from TRBV18 and TRBJ2-5; D is ambiguous. Sequencing used blood. The CDR3 region is CASSQLGQETQYF. The CDR3 DNA follows: TGTGCCAGCTCTCAATTAGGGCAAGAGACCCAGTACTTC.